These 14 T cell receptor beta chains were all obtained from the same sample, sequenced in a study of cytomegalovirus exposure and HLA in healthy donors. With 60 Vbeta and 13 Jbeta primers, the PCR was carried out. Only in-frame clones appear in the TCRdb table, and some are missing; sequencing was by immunoSEQ multiplex PCR. The sample carries about 150,000 clones, approximately 84% recorded once. The sequencing sample was made of PBMCs. The receptors here all came from a girl between 10 and 17 years old in good health and CMV-seropositive.

Only one count was recorded for this clone. The V call is TRBV11-3, the J call TRBJ1-2; 7 nucleotides line up with TRBD1. The CDR3 totals 18 residues. J was trimmed by 4 bases and V by 1 base; bases with no gene match: 15. Germline V gene data show CDR1 as SGHNT and CDR2 as YENEEA. CDR3 bases: TGTGCCAGCAGCTTAGGAAGATTTTCTCGGGACAGACCCTATGGCTACACCTTC. Encoded protein: CASSLGRFSRDRPYGYTF.

The chain recombines TRBV5-1 with TRBJ1-1; tentatively, D is TRBD1 (5 bases). The CDR3 extends over 15 amino acids. Trimming cost V 0 bases and J 4 bases, with 13 bases left between them. Germline CDR1 SGHRS, CDR2 YFSETQ. CDR3 DNA sequence: TGCGCCAGCAGCTTGGAATCCAGGGTGGGCACTGAAGCTTTCTTT. This sequence encodes CASSLESRVGTEAFF.

The V gene is TRBV6-1, the J gene TRBJ1-1; D is undetermined. This CDR3 spans 14 amino acids. Germline V gene data show CDR1 as MNHNS and CDR2 as SASEGT. The V and J ends lost 7 bases and 1 base respectively, with 13 bases between them. The CDR3 protein is CASNTFAGNTEAFF. CDR3 nucleotides: TGTGCCAGCAATACCTTCGCAGGGAACACTGAAGCTTTCTTT.

The V call is TRBV7-3, the J call TRBJ2-3, with 9 nucleotides matching TRBD2. Germline CDR1 SGHTA, CDR2 FQGTGA. This CDR3 region has 18 residues. The J segment lost 3 bases and the V segment lost 1 base, leaving 11 bases of the junction unmatched. The CDR3 loop reads CASSLIGSSGTRTDTQYF. Written as DNA, the CDR3 is TGTGCCAGCAGCTTAATTGGGTCTAGCGGGACCCGGACAGATACGCAGTATTTT.

This chain joins TRBV5-6 and TRBJ1-2, with 8 bases lining up with TRBD1. CDR1 and CDR2 from the germline V gene are SGHDT and YYEEEE. J lost 9 bases, V lost 6 bases, and 16 bases had no gene match. This CDR3 region has 15 residues. The CDR3 region has the DNA TGTGCCAGCACCATTCGATCTACAGGGGGGGGGAGCTACACCTTC. Residues: CASTIRSTGGGSYTF. The whole variable domain, filled in from reference TRBV5-6 and TRBJ1-2, reads DAGVTQSPTHLIKTRGQQVTLRCSPKSGHDTVSWYQQALGQGPQFIFQYYEEEERQRGNFPDRFSGHQFPNYSSELNVNALLLGDSALYLCASTIRSTGGGSYTFGSGTRLTVV.

The rearrangement links TRBV4-1 to TRBJ2-5; the D gene is possibly TRBD2 (5 bases). With 4 bases removed from V and 4 bases from J, the gap between germline ends came to 19 bases. The CDR3 loop spans 16 amino acids. CDR1 and CDR2 from the germline V gene are MGHRA and YSYEKL. The CDR3 DNA sequence: TGCGCCAGCAGCCCTGTGATAACAGCGGTCGTAGAGACCCAGTACTTC. This translates into CASSPVITAVVETQYF.

The chain links TRBV10-3 to TRBJ2-7; D remains ambiguous. Germline V gene lookup returns CDR1 ENHRY and CDR2 SYGVKD. The CDR3 covers 13 residues. V lost 5 bases and J 0 bases, leaving 8 bases between the germline ends. The CDR3 DNA reads TGTGCCATCAGTCCGCGGAGCTCCTACGAGCAGTACTTC. The encoded protein is CAISPRSSYEQYF.

This clone occurred a few times. The CDR3 bases are TGTGCCAGTAGTATCGGAGGGGATGGCTACACCTTC. Its protein product is CASSIGGDGYTF. The V call is TRBV19, the J call TRBJ1-2, with a possible D match to TRBD1 (5 bases). CDR3 length: 12 amino acids. The V end lost 3 bases, the J end lost 6 bases, and 8 bases lay between the germline ends. Germline V lookup: CDR1 LNHDA, CDR2 SQIVND (reference sequence).

This clone showed up just once. The chain carries TRBV6-6 and TRBJ1-1, with D unresolved. CDR1 and CDR2 from the germline V gene are MNHNY and SVGAGI (reference sequence). This CDR3 contains 13 residues. Trimming shortened V by 7 bases and J by 4 bases, and 13 bases separated the two germline ends. The CDR3 nucleotides read TGTGCCAGCATATCCGCCCTGGCCACTGAAGCTTTCTTT. Its translation: CASISALATEAFF.

The V gene is TRBV28, the J gene TRBJ2-1, with TRBD1 identical over 8 bases. The germline V gene has CDR1 MDHEN and CDR2 SYDVKM. The CDR3 is 16 amino acids. The V and J ends lost 3 bases and 7 bases, in that order; junction bases with no gene match: 11. The CDR3 protein is CASSFRDRSLRNEQFF. The CDR3 DNA follows: TGTGCCAGCAGTTTCCGGGACAGGTCTTTAAGGAATGAGCAGTTCTTC. Filled out from reference TRBV28 and TRBJ2-1, the complete variable domain reads DVKVTQSSRYLVKRTGEKVFLECVQDMDHENMFWYRQDPGLGLRLIYFSYDVKMKEKGDIPEGYSVSREKKERFSLILESASTNQTSMYLCASSFRDRSLRNEQFFGPGTRLTVL.

This chain uses TRBV6-1 with TRBJ1-5, with 7 positions matching TRBD1. In germline, CDR1 is MNHNS, CDR2 SASEGT. There are 15 residues in the CDR3. Trimming at V came to 5 bases and at J to 5 bases, leaving 9 bases not matched to a gene. The CDR3 DNA sequence: TGTGCCAGCAGTCGTGACAGGGCTACGGATCAGCCCCAGCATTTT. It translates to CASSRDRATDQPQHF.

This clone was seen a handful of times. The CDR3 DNA sequence: TGTGCCAGCAGTGAGGCGGGGGATAAAGCTTTCTTT. Its protein is CASSEAGDKAFF. This rearrangement joins TRBV25-1 to TRBJ1-1; tentative D call: TRBD1 (5 bases). The V gene lost 3 bases and the J gene lost 9 bases, with 11 bases spanning the gap. The CDR3 has 12 residues. The germline CDR1 and CDR2 sequences are MGHDK and SYGVNS. The entire variable domain, with the rest obtained from reference TRBV25-1 and TRBJ1-1, is as follows: EADIYQTPRYLVIGTGKKITLECSQTMGHDKMYWYQQDPGMELHLIHYSYGVNSTEKGDLSSESTVSRIRTEHFPLTLESARPSHTSQYLCASSEAGDKAFFGQGTRLTVV.

The J gene is TRBJ1-1, the V gene TRBV10-2; D remains unclear. V was pared by 0 bases and J by 0 bases, with 8 bases between. Germline V lookup: CDR1 WSHSY, CDR2 SAAADI. The CDR3 is 15 amino acids. CDR3 residues: CASSESRAVNTEAFF. DNA of the CDR3: TGCGCCAGCAGTGAGTCGAGGGCCGTGAACACTGAAGCTTTCTTT.

J is TRBJ1-2 and V is TRBV10-3; a possible D gene is TRBD1 (5 bases). Germline lookup yields CDR1 ENHRY and CDR2 SYGVKD. V lost 9 bases and J lost 2, with 13 bases in between. The CDR3 is 13 residues long. The CDR3 here is CAIWGEGNYGYTF. CDR3 DNA: TGTGCCATATGGGGGGAGGGCAACTATGGCTACACCTTC.